The following is a T cell receptor beta chain sequence with its context. The antigen is unknown. The entry originates in a study of OX40 agonist ivuxolimab in advanced cancers. Looking at the study overall: Patients with hepatocellular carcinoma, melanoma, renal cell or head and neck cancer made up the dose-escalation patients. Study results and caveats: Nonresponders, in some cases, also had low normalized T-cell clonal expansion.

This table comes from immunoSEQ multiplex PCR, and its TCRdb copy is limited to in-frame clones, with some not included. The data hold about 69,000 clones, with around 91% observed a single time. In germline, CDR1 is SGHTS, CDR2 YDEGEE. The CDR3 sequence is 15 residues long. The J segment lost 6 bases and the V segment lost 4 bases, leaving 12 bases of the junction unmatched. The V and J genes are TRBV5-8 and TRBJ1-2; TRBD1 aligns across 7 bases. The clonotype originates from an adult with an advanced solid tumor such as melanoma, head and neck, liver or kidney cancer. The source was CD4+ or CD8+ T cells sorted from blood, collected in a trial of the OX40 agonist ivuxolimab. DNA of the CDR3: TGTGCCAGCAGCCTTGCATCCGGGACAGCGCATGGCTACACCTTC. Amino acid sequence: CASSLASGTAHGYTF.